Listed here are 23 T cell receptor beta chains from one sample, sequenced in a study of CD8+ T cells in alopecia areata. Sequencing templates came from extracted RNA that was reverse transcribed into cDNA. The protocol was immunoSEQ multiplex PCR, while the TCRdb copy is restricted to in-frame clones and leaves out a portion. The data contain some 110,000 clones, 55% to 65% of them singletons. Sequencing used CD4+ T cells sorted from blood. These receptors came from a human donor in good health.

The rearrangement uses TRBV14 and TRBJ1-2; the D gene is possibly TRBD1 (6 bases). CDR1 SGHDN and CDR2 FVKESK come from the germline V gene. Trimming took off 2 bases at V and 8 bases at J, with 18 bases between the two ends. This CDR3 comprises 15 residues. The CDR3 sequence: CASSQRGASLRGYTF. The CDR3 DNA reads as TGTGCCAGCAGCCAAAGGGGGGCCAGCTTGAGGGGCTACACCTTC.

The J gene is TRBJ1-1, the V gene TRBV4-1, with TRBD1 matching over 7 bases. The CDR3 has 12 amino acids. Germline V gene sequence: CDR1 MGHRA, CDR2 YSYEKL. J gave up 10 bases and V 4 bases, and 6 bases lay outside the gene matches. The CDR3 DNA reads as TGCGCCAGCAGCCGGCAGGGGGAAGGAGCTTTCTTT. Encoded protein: CASSRQGEGAFF.

This clone was seen a few times. V usage is TRBV29-1 and J usage is TRBJ1-4; 7 positions agree with TRBD1. The length of the CDR3 is 12 residues. Germline CDR1 is SQVTM and CDR2 is ANQGSEA. V lost 8 bases, J lost 8 bases, and 8 bases stayed unmatched. The CDR3 DNA reads TGCAGCTTCGACAGGGTACGGGAAAAACTGTTTTTT. It specifies CSFDRVREKLFF.

This clone came up a few times. This chain joins TRBV7-3 and TRBJ2-5, with D possibly being TRBD1 or TRBD2 (7 bases each). With 3 bases removed from V and 0 bases from J, the gap between germline ends came to 11 bases. The CDR3 totals 15 residues. The germline V gene encodes CDR1 SGHTA and CDR2 FQGTGA. CDR3 residues: CASSFQGGYQETQYF. CDR3 DNA sequence: TGTGCCAGCAGCTTCCAGGGGGGGTACCAAGAGACCCAGTACTTC.

The J gene is TRBJ1-1, the V gene TRBV30; D not resolved. V was trimmed by 4 bases and J by 5 bases, leaving 14 bases between them. The CDR3 covers 13 residues. Germline V gene data show CDR1 as GTSNPN and CDR2 as SVGIG (reference sequence). CDR3 region: CAWNRVEWTEAFF. CDR3 nucleotides: TGTGCCTGGAACCGGGTTGAATGGACTGAAGCTTTCTTT. Drawing the rest from reference TRBV30 and TRBJ1-1, the complete variable domain is SQTIHQWPATLVQPVGSPLSLECTVEGTSNPNLYWYRQAAGRGLQLLFYSVGIGQISSEVPQNLSASRPQDRQFILSSKKLLLSDSGFYLCAWNRVEWTEAFFGQGTRLTVV.

The chain has TRBV25-1 and TRBJ2-5, with no clear D. The CDR3 sequence is 13 residues long. V was cut by 1 base and J by 1 base, with 4 bases left in between. Germline CDR1 is MGHDK and CDR2 is SYGVNS. The CDR3 loop is CASSEWRQETQYF. As DNA, the CDR3 is TGTGCCAGCAGTGAATGGCGCCAAGAGACCCAGTACTTC.

This clone was observed a handful of times. CDR3 DNA: TGTGCCTGGAGTAGGGTGAATCAGCCCCAGCATTTT. Protein: CAWSRVNQPQHF. The V call is TRBV30, the J call TRBJ1-5; D gene uncertain. CDR3 length: 12 residues. Germline assignment: CDR1 GTSNPN and CDR2 SVGIG (reference sequence). Trimming left V 2 bases short and J 4 bases short, with 6 bases between.

This rearrangement joins TRBV29-1 to TRBJ2-5; D unclear. This CDR3 spans 13 amino acids. The germline V gene encodes CDR1 SQVTM and CDR2 ANQGSEA. The V end lost 2 bases, the J end lost 5 bases, and 12 bases lay between the germline ends. The CDR3 nucleotides read TGCAGCGTTGAAAAGAGTTCCTCTGAGACCCAGTACTTC. Amino acids: CSVEKSSSETQYF. Full variable domain (outside the CDR3, taken from reference TRBV29-1 and TRBJ2-5): SAVISQKPSRDICQRGTSLTIQCQVDSQVTMMFWYRQQPGQSLTLIATANQGSEATYESGFVIDKFPISRPNLTFSTLTVSNMSPEDSSIYLCSVEKSSSETQYFGPGTRLLVL.

CDR3 coding DNA: TGCAGCGTCCAACCGGGACAGAGAAATGAAAAACTGTTTTTT. Its translation is CSVQPGQRNEKLFF. The V and J genes are TRBV29-1 and TRBJ1-4; 7 bases map to TRBD1. Trimming cost V 6 bases and J 5 bases; bases outside gene matches: 9. In germline, CDR1 is SQVTM, CDR2 ANQGSEA. This CDR3 has 14 residues.

This clone occurred a few times. This rearrangement joins TRBV25-1 to TRBJ1-1; 7 bases map to TRBD1. The CDR3 contains 15 residues. CDR1 and CDR2 from the germline V gene are MGHDK and SYGVNS. Unmatched junction bases numbered 7, after V lost 6 bases and J lost 0 bases. The CDR3 nucleotides are TGTGCCAGCAGCACAAGACAGGGAATGAACACTGAAGCTTTCTTT. Translating gives CASSTRQGMNTEAFF.

The rearrangement joins TRBV5-6 to TRBJ1-5; 8 positions match TRBD1. Germline CDR1 is SGHDT and CDR2 is YYEEEE. The V segment lost 5 bases and the J segment 4 bases; nucleotides outside the gene matches: 11. The CDR3 has 16 residues. CDR3 bases: TGTGCCAGCAGTTCTTCCGGGACAGGTAGAAATCAGCCCCAGCATTTT. Translation gives CASSSSGTGRNQPQHF.

The chain employs TRBV2 and TRBJ2-7; 8 bases agree with TRBD1. With 7 bases clipped from V and 2 bases from J, the junction kept 7 bases outside the gene matches. Germline assignment: CDR1 SNHLY and CDR2 FYNNEI. The CDR3 totals 14 residues. CDR3 residues: CASKSQGGTYEQYF. The DNA for the CDR3 is TGTGCCAGCAAGTCACAGGGGGGAACCTACGAGCAGTACTTC.

Concerning this clone: Other DNA sequences of this sample code for an identical CDR3. The V gene is TRBV30, the J gene TRBJ1-2, with D hard to call. This CDR3 has 11 amino acids. The V end was cut by 1 base, the J end by 4 bases, with 4 bases between. The germline gives CDR1 GTSNPN, CDR2 SVGIG (reference sequence). The CDR3 DNA reads as TGTGCCTGGAGTGAGAGCTATGGCTACACCTTC. Protein: CAWSESYGYTF.

This clone was counted a few times. The chain's CDR3 is CSVEGPRGGIQYF. CDR3 in DNA: TGCAGCGTCGAGGGCCCTCGAGGAGGCATTCAGTACTTC. This chain joins TRBV29-1 and TRBJ2-4, with D possibly TRBD2 on 5 matching bases. The CDR3 contains 13 residues. The germline V gene encodes CDR1 SQVTM and CDR2 ANQGSEA. Trimming cost V 6 bases and J 9 bases, with 18 bases left between them.

This clone was picked up a small number of times. This chain joins TRBV6-5 and TRBJ2-5, with D uncertain. Germline CDR1 MNHEY, CDR2 SVGAGI. Trimming removed 5 bases at V and 4 bases at J, with 17 bases between. CDR3 length equals 15 residues. CDR3 region: CASSTPGSYLETQYF. The DNA for the CDR3 is TGTGCCAGCAGTACCCCGGGTAGCTACCTAGAGACCCAGTACTTC.

The CDR3 DNA is TGTGCCAGCAGTTACGTGTTGGGTACGGAGCGATCACCCCTCCACTTT. Protein product: CASSYVLGTERSPLHF. The V call is TRBV6-5, the J call TRBJ1-6, with unresolved D. The CDR3 runs to 16 residues. CDR1 and CDR2 (germline): MNHEY, SVGAGI. V was clipped by 2 bases and J by 10 bases, with 18 bases between them.

This chain uses TRBV13 with TRBJ2-5; D is ambiguous. In germline, CDR1 is PRHDT, CDR2 FYEKMQ (reference sequence). With 2 bases removed from V and 2 bases from J, the gap between germline ends came to 9 bases. CDR3 length: 14 amino acids. CDR3 coding DNA: TGTGCCAGCAGCTTATTCTCAGTTCAAGAGACCCAGTACTTC. It encodes CASSLFSVQETQYF.

This sequence joins TRBV5-1 and TRBJ1-2, with D maybe TRBD1 (5 bases). Trimming left V 1 base short and J 4 bases short, with 11 bases between. The length of the CDR3 is 14 residues. CDR1 is SGHRS and CDR2 is YFSETQ in the germline V gene. The CDR3 region has the DNA TGCGCCAGCAGCTTGACAGGAACGCCCTATGGCTACACCTTC. Amino acid sequence: CASSLTGTPYGYTF.

V and J are TRBV27 and TRBJ1-2, with D unclear. Trimming removed 3 bases from V and 0 bases from J, with 14 bases in between. The CDR3 has 16 residues. CDR1 and CDR2 (germline): MNHEY, SMNVEV (reference sequence). The CDR3 spells CASSLSLPLANYGYTF. CDR3 sequence (DNA): TGTGCCAGCAGTTTGAGTCTCCCGTTAGCTAACTATGGCTACACCTTC.

This chain uses TRBV5-6 with TRBJ1-1; D is unclear. V was clipped by 1 base and J by 0 bases, with 13 bases between them. Per the germline V gene, CDR1 is SGHDT and CDR2 is YYEEEE. CDR3 size: 16 residues. DNA for the CDR3: TGTGCCAGCAGCTTGTGGTTTGACTTGATGAACACTGAAGCTTTCTTT. Its protein product is CASSLWFDLMNTEAFF.

This clone was counted only a few times. The chain uses TRBV10-2 and TRBJ1-2; D gene uncertain. V lost 3 bases to trimming and J lost 1 base, with 6 bases between them. Germline CDR1 and CDR2: WSHSY and SAAADI. This CDR3 region has 13 residues. The CDR3 protein is CASSDWGNYGYTF. The CDR3 coding sequence is TGCGCCAGCAGTGACTGGGGTAACTATGGCTACACCTTC.

This clone came up a few times. The rearrangement links TRBV29-1 to TRBJ2-5, with 8 bases identical to TRBD1. V lost 6 bases to trimming and J lost 1 base; unmatched junction nucleotides: 4. Germline values: CDR1 SQVTM, CDR2 ANQGSEA. CDR3 length equals 13 residues. The chain's CDR3 is CSVAQGAQETQYF. The CDR3 DNA follows: TGCAGCGTAGCTCAGGGGGCCCAAGAGACCCAGTACTTC.

This chain connects TRBV2 to TRBJ1-2; D may be TRBD1 (5 bases). Germline-derived CDR1 and CDR2 are SNHLY and FYNNEI. There are 14 residues in the CDR3. Trimming stripped 9 bases from V and 4 bases from J, with 18 bases between. The CDR3 here is CARQKSVGGYGYTF. CDR3 coding DNA: TGTGCCAGACAAAAAAGCGTCGGGGGCTATGGCTACACCTTC.